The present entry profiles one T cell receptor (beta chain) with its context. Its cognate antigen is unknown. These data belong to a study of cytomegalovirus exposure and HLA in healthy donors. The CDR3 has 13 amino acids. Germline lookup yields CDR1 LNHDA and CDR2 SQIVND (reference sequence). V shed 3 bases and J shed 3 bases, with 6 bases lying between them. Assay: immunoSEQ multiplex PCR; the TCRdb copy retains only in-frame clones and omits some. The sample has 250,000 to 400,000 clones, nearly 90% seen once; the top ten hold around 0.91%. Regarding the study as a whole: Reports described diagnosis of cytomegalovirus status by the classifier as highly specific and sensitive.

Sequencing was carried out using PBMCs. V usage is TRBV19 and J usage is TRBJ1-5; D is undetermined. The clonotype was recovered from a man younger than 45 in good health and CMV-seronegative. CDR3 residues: CASSIDNNQPQHF. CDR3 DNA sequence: TGTGCCAGTAGTATTGACAACAATCAGCCCCAGCATTTT.